Below, one T cell receptor beta chain is given with its context. Its target is unknown. These data belong to a study of a mutant IDH1 vaccine in newly diagnosed glioma. Study-level background: Among treated patients, approximately 60% were male and around 38% female, and mean age was approximately 43 years.

Regarding time point: week 47, end of study. In every dose of vaccine, 300 ug of mutant IDH1 20-mer peptide was given alongside topical imiquimod. The CDR3 has 15 amino acids. Between the trimmed V and J ends, which lost 5 bases and 0 bases, there was a span of 10 bases. Germline assignment: CDR1 PRHDT and CDR2 FYEKMQ (reference sequence). Produced via immunoSEQ multiplex PCR; TCRdb's table is partial and in-frame only. The sample has about 55,000 clones, approximately 80% seen once. Sequencing used PBMCs, obtained from a glioma patient whose treatment included an IDH1 peptide vaccine. The sequence came from a woman aged 40 to 50 with glioma. Some clones in this sample may be carry-over from other donors' samples. The chain carries TRBV13 and TRBJ2-2; D is perhaps TRBD1 (6 bases). CDR3 amino acids: CASSPDRSNTGELFF. CDR3 in DNA: TGTGCCAGCAGCCCGGACAGATCGAACACCGGGGAGCTGTTTTTT.